Listed here are 5 T cell receptor beta chains from one sample, sequenced in a study of early T cells in non-severe SARS-CoV-2 infection. TCRdb re-analysed the 5' RACE reads in MiXCR, keeping a single row per CDR3 protein. The sample holds fewer than 55,000 distinct CDR3 sequences, about 9.1% seen once. Sequenced sample: whole blood. Receptor source: an adult who was a healthcare worker with PCR-confirmed SARS-CoV-2 infection or an uninfected control (not recorded which).

At least ten counts were recorded for this clonotype. The rearrangement uses TRBV20-1 and TRBJ1-2, with TRBD1 matching over 8 bases. J gave up 5 bases and V 5 bases, and 7 bases lay outside the gene matches. Germline CDR1 and CDR2: DFQATT and SNEGSKA (reference sequence). The CDR3 has 13 amino acids. CDR3 in DNA: TGCAGTGCTGGGGACAGGAAGGGTTATGGCTACACCTTC. The encoded protein is CSAGDRKGYGYTF.

This clonotype was seen many times. The chain recombines TRBV12-3 or TRBV12-4 with TRBJ1-1, with a weak D call TRBD1 (6 bases). Trimming shortened V by 2 bases and J by 3 bases, and 10 bases separated the two germline ends. This CDR3 has 14 amino acids. Written as DNA, the CDR3 is TGTGCCAGCAGTTTAAAGGGGGGAGACACTGAAGCTTTCTTT. This translates into CASSLKGGDTEAFF.

Ten or more counts support this clonotype. The chain joins TRBV18 to TRBJ1-2; D remains unclear. The CDR3 is made up of 15 amino acids. Per germline, CDR1 KGHSH and CDR2 LQKENI. V lost 4 bases to trimming and J lost 8 bases, with 20 bases between them. This CDR3 reads CASSHETSGPNGYTF. The CDR3 coding sequence is TGTGCCAGCTCACATGAGACCTCAGGCCCGAACGGCTACACCTTC.

This clonotype occurred a few times. The chain is built from TRBV4-1 and TRBJ2-7; D is unclear. The germline V and J ends were trimmed by 5 bases and 0 bases, with 11 bases remaining between them. The CDR3 extends over 14 amino acids. From germline, CDR1 is MGHRA and CDR2 YSYEKL. CDR3 protein: CASSYQRSSYEQYF. The CDR3 coding sequence is TGCGCCAGCAGCTACCAGAGGAGCTCCTACGAGCAGTACTTC.

This clonotype was counted at least ten times. The rearrangement links TRBV10-3 to TRBJ2-1, with 10 bases lining up with TRBD2. Per germline, CDR1 ENHRY and CDR2 SYGVKD. J was trimmed by 8 bases and V by 3 bases; bases with no gene match: 13. The CDR3 spans 17 residues. CDR3 sequence reads: CAISETDSGRSLDEQFF. The CDR3 coding sequence is TGTGCCATCAGTGAAACCGATAGCGGGAGGAGCTTGGATGAGCAGTTCTTC.